These 32 T cell receptor beta chains came from one sample sequenced in a study of blood T cell repertoires in COVID-19. TCRdb's copy holds only in-frame clones and misses some; the assay was immunoSEQ multiplex PCR. Among about 210,000 clones, roughly 90% were seen once, and the ten largest hold around 4.8%. Sequencing was carried out using peripheral blood. Every receptor here comes from a woman aged 40 to 50 with acute or convalescent COVID-19.

The chain recombines TRBV5-1 with TRBJ2-4; possibly TRBD2 for D (5 bases). Germline loops: CDR1 SGHRS, CDR2 YFSETQ. V lost 7 bases, J lost 8 bases, and 19 bases lay in between. CDR3 length: 14 residues. The CDR3 DNA follows: TGCGCCAGCGGTGAGGGTGGAGTAATAGACATTCAGTACTTC. Its protein product is CASGEGGVIDIQYF.

This chain joins TRBV19 and TRBJ1-2; 8 nucleotides match TRBD1. The CDR3 consists of 15 residues. Germline loops: CDR1 LNHDA, CDR2 SQIVND (reference sequence). The junction had 7 bases not matched to a gene; V was cut back by 4 bases and J by 3 bases. CDR3 bases: TGTGCCAGTAGTAGGTTTGGACAGGGCTACTATGGCTACACCTTC. It yields the protein CASSRFGQGYYGYTF.

This clone has more than one count but fewer than ten. The CDR3 sequence is CATSSGAGHTEAFF. The DNA of the CDR3 is TGTGCCACCAGCAGTGGGGCAGGACACACTGAAGCTTTCTTT. The chain combines TRBV15 with TRBJ1-1, with a tentative D call TRBD1 (5 bases). With 3 bases removed from V and 3 bases from J, the gap between germline ends came to 11 bases. CDR3 length: 14 residues. In germline, CDR1 is LNHNV, CDR2 YYDKDF (reference sequence).

The chain combines TRBV11-2 with TRBJ2-7; TRBD1 matches at 7 bases. The CDR3 length is 14 residues. Germline values: CDR1 SGHAT, CDR2 FQNNGV. With 3 bases clipped from V and 4 bases from J, the junction kept 6 bases outside the gene matches. DNA for the CDR3: TGTGCCAGCAGCTTTTCACCGGGACAGTACGAGCAGTACGTC. It encodes CASSFSPGQYEQYV.

The rearrangement joins TRBV24-1 to TRBJ1-2; 10 bases match TRBD1. The length of the CDR3 is 16 residues. With 5 bases clipped from V and 0 bases from J, the junction kept 5 bases outside the gene matches. CDR1 KGHDR and CDR2 SFDVKD come from the germline V gene. This CDR3 reads CATSGGQGLSNYGYTF. The DNA for the CDR3 is TGTGCCACCAGTGGGGGACAGGGGTTGTCTAACTATGGCTACACCTTC.

This chain joins TRBV7-9 and TRBJ1-1, with D unresolved. The CDR3 contains 11 residues. Trimming shortened V by 5 bases and J by 6 bases, and 7 bases separated the two germline ends. The V gene's germline CDR1 is SEHNR and CDR2 FQNEAQ (reference sequence). The chain's CDR3 is CASSAVAEAFF. CDR3 sequence (DNA): TGTGCCAGCAGCGCAGTCGCTGAAGCTTTCTTT.

The CDR3 DNA sequence: TGTGCCAGCAGTGACTCGAGGGGGGGGGCCGCAGATACGCAGTATTTT. It is translated as CASSDSRGGAADTQYF. The rearrangement joins TRBV6-4 to TRBJ2-3; D may be TRBD2 (7 bases). Trimming took off 0 bases at V and 4 bases at J, with 14 bases between the two ends. The CDR3 contains 16 residues. Germline CDR1 and CDR2: MRHNA and SNTAGT.

The V and J genes are TRBV10-3 and TRBJ1-3; possible D gene TRBD1, 6 bases. The CDR3 has 14 amino acids. The V end was cut by 4 bases, the J end by 2 bases, with 9 bases between. CDR1 and CDR2 from the germline V gene are ENHRY and SYGVKD. The CDR3: CAISGGGTGNTIYF. DNA for the CDR3: TGTGCCATCAGTGGAGGGGGAACTGGAAACACCATATATTTT.

The genes are TRBV15 and TRBJ2-3; no clear D. The CDR3 has 15 amino acids. Germline assignment: CDR1 LNHNV and CDR2 YYDKDF (reference sequence). The V end was cut by 2 bases, the J end by 4 bases, with 13 bases between. The chain's CDR3 is CATSRQRKGSDTQYF. Written as DNA, the CDR3 is TGTGCCACCAGCAGACAGCGTAAAGGATCAGATACGCAGTATTTT.

The chain joins TRBV27 to TRBJ2-5; TRBD2 is a possible D gene (7 bases). The CDR3 is 14 amino acids. Germline CDR1 reads MNHEY; CDR2 reads SMNVEV (reference sequence). Trimming took 2 bases from V and 5 from J, leaving 12 bases between them. The CDR3 bases are TGTGCCAGCAGTTTAAGGGGGGGCCTTGAGACCCAGTACTTC. Protein: CASSLRGGLETQYF.

The rearrangement joins TRBV5-1 to TRBJ2-7, with 7 bases lining up with TRBD1. Germline CDR1 is SGHRS and CDR2 is YFSETQ. J was trimmed by 4 bases and V by 4 bases; bases with no gene match: 11. The CDR3 loop spans 15 amino acids. CDR3 nucleotides: TGCGCCAGCAGCGACGGGACAGCGGAACGATACGAGCAGTACGTC. It encodes CASSDGTAERYEQYV.

This chain joins TRBV11-3 and TRBJ1-1, with D possibly being TRBD1 (6 bases). Germline V gene lookup returns CDR1 SGHNT and CDR2 YENEEA. The germline V and J ends were trimmed by 7 bases and 1 base, with 10 bases remaining between them. The CDR3 has 13 amino acids. The CDR3 sequence: CASTPDRNTEAFF. CDR3 in DNA: TGTGCCAGCACCCCGGACAGGAACACTGAAGCTTTCTTT.

V is TRBV24-1 and J is TRBJ2-1, with TRBD1 matching over 11 bases. Germline V gene sequence: CDR1 KGHDR, CDR2 SFDVKD. The CDR3 totals 16 residues. V shed 10 bases, J shed 5 bases, and the junction held 12 bases outside the gene matches. As DNA, the CDR3 is TGTGCCACGGAAGGGACAGGGGGGTTTCGGAACAATGAGCAGTTCTTC. Its translation is CATEGTGGFRNNEQFF.

This chain joins TRBV3-1 (or the pseudogene TRBV3-2) and TRBJ1-2; no definite D call. The CDR3 is 13 amino acids. Looked up from germline, CDR1 is LGHDT and CDR2 is YNNKEL (reference sequence). The ends were cut back, 0 bases at V and 4 bases at J, with 6 bases in the middle. The CDR3 bases are TGTGCCAGCAGCCAAGAACAGTTCTATGGCTACACCTTC. Translating gives CASSQEQFYGYTF.

This chain links TRBV6-5 with TRBJ1-1; TRBD1 matches 8 bases. The CDR3 contains 14 residues. V shed 2 bases, J shed 8 bases, and the junction held 7 bases outside the gene matches. The germline gives CDR1 MNHEY, CDR2 SVGAGI. The CDR3 loop reads CASSYRGTGEEAFF. The DNA of the CDR3 is TGTGCCAGCAGTTACCGCGGGACAGGCGAAGAAGCTTTCTTT.

CDR3 bases: TGTGCCACCAGTGATTTAGGGACTAGCGCAGATACGCAGTATTTT. Translation: CATSDLGTSADTQYF. This chain connects TRBV24-1 to TRBJ2-3; 10 positions agree with TRBD2. The V gene end was trimmed by 1 base and the J gene end by 4 bases; junction bases not matched to a gene: 1. CDR1 KGHDR and CDR2 SFDVKD come from the germline V gene. The CDR3 extends over 15 amino acids.

The chain combines TRBV10-3 with TRBJ1-1; D remains unclear. Per the germline V gene, CDR1 is ENHRY and CDR2 is SYGVKD. Deletions cut 3 bases from V and 1 base from J, with 15 bases between. CDR3 length: 16 amino acids. CDR3 coding DNA: TGTGCCATCAGTGACCCAGCTGACACTAGGAACACTGAAGCTTTCTTT. This codes for CAISDPADTRNTEAFF.

The chain links TRBV24-1 to TRBJ1-2; 7 nucleotides line up with TRBD1. The germline V gene encodes CDR1 KGHDR and CDR2 SFDVKD. The V and J ends lost 4 bases and 5 bases, in that order; junction bases with no gene match: 6. The CDR3 sequence is 14 residues long. CDR3 amino acids: CATSDGDRDYGYTF. Written as DNA, the CDR3 is TGTGCCACCAGTGACGGGGACAGAGATTATGGCTACACCTTC.

The gene calls are TRBV4-2 and TRBJ1-2, with D unresolved. V lost 5 bases and J lost 8, with 12 bases in between. The CDR3 runs 12 residues. The V gene's germline CDR1 is LGHNA and CDR2 YNFKEQ. The CDR3 region has the DNA TGTGCCAGCAGCACGTTAGAGGGAGGCTACACCTTC. It is translated as CASSTLEGGYTF.

The chain carries TRBV4-2 and TRBJ1-1; 10 bases align to TRBD1. The CDR3 is 15 amino acids. V was pared by 1 base and J by 7 bases, with 6 bases of the junction left unmatched. The germline V gene has CDR1 LGHNA and CDR2 YNFKEQ. CDR3: CASSQGGTGEVEAFF. The CDR3 region has the DNA TGTGCCAGCAGCCAAGGCGGGACAGGGGAAGTTGAAGCTTTCTTT.

The rearrangement uses TRBV24-1 and TRBJ1-2; a weak D match, TRBD1 (6 bases). Germline CDR1 reads KGHDR; CDR2 reads SFDVKD. There are 14 residues in the CDR3. Trimming took off 4 bases at V and 6 bases at J, with 14 bases between the two ends. The CDR3 loop reads CATSDPAGEDGYTF. The CDR3 coding sequence is TGTGCCACCAGTGACCCGGCAGGGGAAGATGGCTACACCTTC.

V usage is TRBV6-1 and J usage is TRBJ2-4; 9 nucleotides match TRBD1. Germline-derived CDR1 and CDR2 are MNHNS and SASEGT. The CDR3 has 16 amino acids. V lost 0 bases to trimming and J lost 8 bases; unmatched junction nucleotides: 8. The CDR3 region has the DNA TGTGCCAGCAGTGAAGCGGCGGGACAGGGCTGGGACATTCAGTACTTC. This translates into CASSEAAGQGWDIQYF.

The table lists this clone with a count of one. The chain uses TRBV5-1 and TRBJ2-5; TRBD2 aligns across 9 bases. The CDR3 consists of 16 residues. Germline CDR1 and CDR2: SGHRS and YFSETQ. V dropped 0 bases and J dropped 4; count of bases not matched to a gene: 7. CDR3 sequence reads: CASSLGASGARETQYF. As DNA, the CDR3 is TGCGCCAGCAGCTTGGGGGCTAGCGGGGCACGAGAGACCCAGTACTTC.

The CDR3 region is CASSTTSGTALRTIYF. In DNA, the CDR3 is TGTGCCAGTAGTACTACCTCCGGGACAGCCTTAAGGACCATATATTTT. The V call is TRBV19, the J call TRBJ1-3, with TRBD1 matching 7 bases. V lost 4 bases to trimming and J lost 10 bases; unmatched junction nucleotides: 16. CDR3 size: 16 residues. Germline V gene lookup returns CDR1 LNHDA and CDR2 SQIVND (reference sequence).

The V gene is TRBV5-1, the J gene TRBJ1-1; unclear D gene. The CDR3 length is 14 residues. Germline assignment: CDR1 SGHRS and CDR2 YFSETQ. Trimming stripped 1 base from V and 4 bases from J, with 11 bases between. The CDR3: CASSLKRVGTEAFF. CDR3 DNA sequence: TGCGCCAGCAGCTTGAAGCGGGTTGGCACTGAAGCTTTCTTT.

This clone was counted a single time. The chain couples TRBV10-2 to TRBJ2-7, with TRBD2 identical over 13 bases. Trimming cost V 7 bases and J 6 bases; bases outside gene matches: 3. The CDR3 length is 13 residues. Germline V gene sequence: CDR1 WSHSY, CDR2 SAAADI. The CDR3 region has the DNA TGCGCCAGCACTCGACTAGCGGGGGGCGAGCAGTACGTC. Its translation: CASTRLAGGEQYV.

The J gene is TRBJ1-2, the V gene TRBV5-1, with D possibly being TRBD1 (6 bases). V lost 2 bases and J 1 base, leaving 18 bases between the germline ends. The length of the CDR3 is 17 residues. Germline assignment: CDR1 SGHRS and CDR2 YFSETQ. This CDR3 reads CASSFPRPGVHNYGYTF. CDR3 coding DNA: TGCGCCAGCAGCTTCCCCCGGCCAGGGGTCCATAACTATGGCTACACCTTC.

The chain links TRBV5-5 to TRBJ1-2, with D unclear. Germline V gives CDR1 SGHKS, CDR2 YYEKEE (reference sequence). This CDR3 comprises 17 residues. Trimming cost V 3 bases and J 11 bases, with 29 bases left between them. CDR3 bases: TGTGCCAGCAGCTCGACGTCGGCCGCGGGTCAAACTTCTTTTTACACCTTC. Translating gives CASSSTSAAGQTSFYTF.

The chain joins TRBV11-2 to TRBJ2-2; TRBD1 is a possible D gene (5 bases). The CDR3 is 14 amino acids. CDR1 and CDR2 from the germline V gene are SGHAT and FQNNGV. V was clipped by 5 bases and J by 2 bases, with 9 bases between them. In DNA form, the CDR3 reads TGTGCCAGCAGCAACCAGGGAAACACCGGGGAGCTGTTTTTT. This translates into CASSNQGNTGELFF.

The chain carries TRBV15 and TRBJ1-4, with D possibly matching TRBD1 (6 bases). V lost 1 base and J lost 3, with 9 bases in between. The CDR3 spans 15 residues. CDR1 and CDR2 (germline): LNHNV, YYDKDF (reference sequence). The CDR3 sequence: CATSRGGQANEKLFF. CDR3 DNA sequence: TGTGCCACCAGCAGAGGGGGGCAAGCTAATGAAAAACTGTTTTTT.

The V call is TRBV24-1, the J call TRBJ2-1; 7 bases map to TRBD1. This CDR3 region has 15 residues. V lost 0 bases and J lost 5; bases outside the gene matches: 3. Per the germline V gene, CDR1 is KGHDR and CDR2 is SFDVKD. CDR3 nucleotide sequence: TGTGCCACCAGTGATTTGCAACAGGGGAACAATGAGCAGTTCTTC. Amino acid sequence: CATSDLQQGNNEQFF.

The chain recombines TRBV7-3 with TRBJ1-6, with 11 bases aligning to TRBD1. Germline CDR1 SGHTA, CDR2 FQGTGA. The CDR3 is made up of 15 amino acids. Losses at the gene ends were 4 bases for V and 6 bases for J; bases not matched to a gene: 2. CDR3: CASSSGQGANSPLHF. CDR3 coding DNA: TGTGCCAGCAGCTCCGGACAGGGGGCTAATTCACCCCTCCACTTT.